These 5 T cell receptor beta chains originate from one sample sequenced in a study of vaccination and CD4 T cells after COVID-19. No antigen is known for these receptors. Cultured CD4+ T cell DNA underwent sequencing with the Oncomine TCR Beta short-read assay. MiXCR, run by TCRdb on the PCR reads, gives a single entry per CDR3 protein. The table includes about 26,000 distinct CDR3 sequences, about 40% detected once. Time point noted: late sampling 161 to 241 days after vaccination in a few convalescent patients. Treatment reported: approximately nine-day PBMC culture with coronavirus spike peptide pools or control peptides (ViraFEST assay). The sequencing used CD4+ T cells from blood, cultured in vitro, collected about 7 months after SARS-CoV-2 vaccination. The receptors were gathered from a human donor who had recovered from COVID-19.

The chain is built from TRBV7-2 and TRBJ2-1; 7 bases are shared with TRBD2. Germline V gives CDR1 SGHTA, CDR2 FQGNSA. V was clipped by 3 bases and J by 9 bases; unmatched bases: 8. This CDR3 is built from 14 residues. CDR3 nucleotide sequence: TGTGCCAGCAGCTTTTTCGCGGGAGCAGGTGAGCAGTTCTTC. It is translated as CASSFFAGAGEQFF.

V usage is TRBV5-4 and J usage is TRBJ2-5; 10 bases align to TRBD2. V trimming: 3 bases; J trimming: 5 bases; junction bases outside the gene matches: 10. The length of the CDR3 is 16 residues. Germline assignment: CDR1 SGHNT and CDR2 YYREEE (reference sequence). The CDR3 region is CASSSVLAGMGETQYF. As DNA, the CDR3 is TGTGCCAGCAGCTCCGTACTAGCGGGGATGGGGGAGACCCAGTACTTC.

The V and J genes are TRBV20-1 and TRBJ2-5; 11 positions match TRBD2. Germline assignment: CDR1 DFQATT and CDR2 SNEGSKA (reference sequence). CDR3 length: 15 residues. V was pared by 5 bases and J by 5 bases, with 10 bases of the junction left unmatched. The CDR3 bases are TGCAGTGCTCGGAGACTAGCGGGGAATGAGGAGACCCAGTACTTC. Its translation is CSARRLAGNEETQYF.

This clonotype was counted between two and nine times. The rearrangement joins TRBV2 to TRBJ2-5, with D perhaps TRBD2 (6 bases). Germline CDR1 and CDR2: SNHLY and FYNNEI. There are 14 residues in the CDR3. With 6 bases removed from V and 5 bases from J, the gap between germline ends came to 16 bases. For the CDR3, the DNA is TGTGCCAGCAGCGGGGGTCGGCGCGGCGAGACCCAGTACTTC. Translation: CASSGGRRGETQYF.

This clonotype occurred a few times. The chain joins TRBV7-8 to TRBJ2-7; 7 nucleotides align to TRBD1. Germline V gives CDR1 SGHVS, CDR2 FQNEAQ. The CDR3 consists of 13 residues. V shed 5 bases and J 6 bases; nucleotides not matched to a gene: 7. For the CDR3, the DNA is TGTGCCAGCAGCCAAGGGACAGTCGGCGAGCAGTACTTC. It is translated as CASSQGTVGEQYF.